The text below deals with one T cell receptor (beta chain). This sample was taken from a study of OX40 agonist ivuxolimab in advanced cancers. Study at large: Every patient in dose escalation had hepatocellular carcinoma, melanoma, renal cell or head and neck cancer.

There are 14 residues in the CDR3. Germline trimming cut 8 bases from V and 0 bases from J; bases unmatched to any gene: 3. Germline CDR1 is SNHLY and CDR2 is FYNNEI. Some clones are missing from TCRdb's copy, which holds only in-frame ones; the method was immunoSEQ multiplex PCR. The repertoire consists of roughly 110,000 clones, with 80% to 95% occurring once and the leading ten covering 1% to 1.5%. Patients with a history of autoimmune disease or on systemic immunosuppression were excluded. This clonotype originated in an adult with an advanced solid tumor such as melanoma, head and neck, liver or kidney cancer. The rearrangement joins TRBV2 to TRBJ2-1, with TRBD2 identical over 8 bases. Material: CD4+ or CD8+ T cells sorted from blood, obtained in a trial of the OX40 agonist ivuxolimab. The CDR3 region has the DNA TGTGCCAGCGAGCGGGGGAGCTCCTACAATGAGCAGTTCTTC. The encoded protein is CASERGSSYNEQFF.